The 7 T cell receptor beta chains given below trace back to one sample, sequenced in a study of T cells expressing NK-cell markers. One entry per CDR3 protein, without DNA, is what TCRdb gives after re-calling the 5' RACE reads. The sample is made up of 140,000 to 150,000 distinct CDR3 sequences, and the top ten hold around 12% of it. The sequenced sample consisted of blood T cells: a sorted CD56 or NKG2C T cell subset, CD4+ or CD8+ T cells, or bulk PBMC T cells (not recorded which). The receptors come from a man between 18 and 29 years old in good health.

The chain uses TRBV25-1 and TRBJ2-7; TCRdb returns TRBD2, unconfirmable since there is no DNA. The CDR3 is made up of 14 amino acids. Per the germline V gene, CDR1 is MGHDK and CDR2 is SYGVNS. The CDR3 loop is CASSEWSSGYEQYF.

The J gene is TRBJ2-5, the V gene TRBV25-1. Germline CDR1 and CDR2: MGHDK and SYGVNS. The CDR3 totals 11 residues. CDR3 residues: CATHYVQTQYF.

The J gene is TRBJ2-7, the V gene TRBV9. This CDR3 has 13 amino acids. CDR1 is SGDLS and CDR2 is YYNGEE in the germline V gene. Here the CDR3 reads CASSGLGSYEQYF.

V gene TRBV27 combines with J gene TRBJ2-1; the D gene TCRdb calls, TRBD1, cannot be checked with no DNA. Germline V CDR1 and CDR2: MNHEY, SMNVEV (reference sequence). This CDR3 region has 13 residues. The CDR3 region is CASSGQTYNEQFF.

The chain employs TRBV20-1 and TRBJ1-1; the D gene TCRdb calls, TRBD1, cannot be checked with no DNA. In germline, CDR1 is DFQATT, CDR2 SNEGSKA (reference sequence). This CDR3 is 14 amino acids long. CDR3 region: CSASTGTGNTEAFF.

This chain joins TRBV2 and TRBJ2-1; TCRdb proposes TRBD1, but this gene call is untestable without DNA. The CDR3 is 12 residues long. CDR1 SNHLY and CDR2 FYNNEI come from the germline V gene. The chain's CDR3 is CASSGTLGEQFF.

V gene TRBV10-3 combines with J gene TRBJ2-3; the D call of TRBD2 rests on TCRdb alone, since no DNA is present to check it. The CDR3 has 17 amino acids. Per germline, CDR1 ENHRY and CDR2 SYGVKD. CDR3 protein: CAISASGTLISTDTQYF.